This T cell receptor (beta chain) comes out of a study of blood T cell dynamics during melanoma immunotherapy. On the study more broadly: First-line therapy was either pembrolizumab or nivolumab with ipilimumab for metastatic melanoma.

Stated time point: pre-treatment baseline. Response was assessed by RECIST 1.1 at 12 weeks, except two rapid progressors. No patient had earlier systemic cancer treatment, concurrent immunosuppressants, or another active cancer. This clone was counted a single time. Libraries were prepared by immunoSEQ multiplex PCR; TCRdb keeps only in-frame clonotypes and omits some of them. The table includes over 10,000 clones, roughly 86% detected once. The CDR3 spans 12 residues. Trimming shortened V by 4 bases and J by 1 base, and 7 bases separated the two germline ends. Germline V lookup: CDR1 SQVTM, CDR2 ANQGSEA.

The sequencing here drew on blood, taken from a patient treated with checkpoint blockade. The V gene is TRBV29-1, the J gene TRBJ1-1; no definite D call. The sequence was obtained from a human donor with melanoma. As DNA, the CDR3 is TGCAGCGTTGTAAAGGGGAACACTGAAGCTTTCTTT. Translating it yields CSVVKGNTEAFF.